The table lists the clone carrying this T cell receptor beta chain with a count of one. Per the authors' pipeline: Nucleated cell counts were estimated from reference gene primer amplification. Generated by immunoSEQ multiplex PCR, the TCRdb table keeps only in-frame clones and is missing some. For V, J and clone size, that table is used; D and trimming come from the DNA. There are some 200,000 clones in the sample; roughly 90% occur only once, and approximately 2.1% lies in the top ten. This entry comes from a study of blood T cell repertoires in COVID-19. Study details: In each case, the material was cDNA or gDNA derived from T cells, B-cell-depleted T cells, or PBMCs.

Two consecutive negative NP/OP PCR tests, clearance, or resolved symptoms defined Cohort 3 recovery. The TCR sequence derives from a woman younger than 45 who had recovered from COVID-19. Input material: PBMCs or T cells enriched from blood (not recorded which).

CDR3 sequence: CASSIRPDRASKAEQFF. The CDR3 DNA sequence: TGTGCCAGTAGTATTCGGCCCGACAGGGCTAGCAAGGCTGAGCAGTTCTTC. The V call is TRBV19, the J call TRBJ2-1; 7 bases line up with TRBD1. This CDR3 region has 17 residues. Germline CDR1 and CDR2: LNHDA and SQIVND (reference sequence). The V segment lost 3 bases and the J segment 9 bases; nucleotides outside the gene matches: 17.